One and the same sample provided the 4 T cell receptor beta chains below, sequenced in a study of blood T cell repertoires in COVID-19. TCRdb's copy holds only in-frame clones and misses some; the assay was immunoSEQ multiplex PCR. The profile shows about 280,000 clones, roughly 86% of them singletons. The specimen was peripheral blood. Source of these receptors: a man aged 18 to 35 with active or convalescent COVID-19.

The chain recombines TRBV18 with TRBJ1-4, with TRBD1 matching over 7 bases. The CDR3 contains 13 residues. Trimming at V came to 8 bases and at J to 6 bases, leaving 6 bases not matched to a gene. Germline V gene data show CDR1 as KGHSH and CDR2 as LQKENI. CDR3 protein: CASRRGLDEKLFF. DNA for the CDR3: TGTGCCAGCCGCAGGGGGTTGGATGAAAAACTGTTTTTT.

CDR3 protein: CASSQNVAFVDTQYF. The CDR3 nucleotides are TGTGCCAGCAGCCAAAACGTAGCCTTCGTCGATACGCAGTATTTT. The chain employs TRBV3-1 (or the pseudogene TRBV3-2) and TRBJ2-3, with no clear D. CDR1 is LGHDT, CDR2 YNNKEL, per germline (reference sequence). This CDR3 spans 15 amino acids. V lost 2 bases to trimming and J lost 6 bases, with 15 bases between them.

The CDR3 is CASSQVPPQTVPSSGNTIYF. In DNA form, the CDR3 reads TGCGCCAGCAGCCAAGTACCGCCCCAGACAGTTCCCAGCTCTGGAAACACCATATATTTT. The rearrangement joins TRBV4-1 to TRBJ1-3; D perhaps matches TRBD1 (5 bases). CDR3 length equals 20 residues. The ends were cut back, 1 base at V and 0 bases at J, with 22 bases in the middle. Germline values: CDR1 MGHRA, CDR2 YSYEKL.

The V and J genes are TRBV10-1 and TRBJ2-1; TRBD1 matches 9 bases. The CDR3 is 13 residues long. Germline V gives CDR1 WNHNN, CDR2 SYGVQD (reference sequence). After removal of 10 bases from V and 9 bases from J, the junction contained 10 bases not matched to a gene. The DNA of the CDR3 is TGCGCCACCTCCGGGACAGGGACGGGTGAGCAGTTCTTC. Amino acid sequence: CATSGTGTGEQFF.